This record covers a single TCR beta chain. Its antigen is not identified. The data are from a study of metastatic and nonmetastatic thyroid tumors. Overall study: Samples came from malignant and benign thyroid patients, and repertoires were compared across blood and tumor or nodule tissue.

Original data processing: The study's classifier, a distant-metastasis tool for papillary thyroid cancer, was built using CDR3 differences across clinicopathological groups. Using MiXCR, TCRdb re-called clones from the PCR reads. The V and J calls here are based on TCRdb, not the publication. Counted here are some 38,000 clones, around 43% occurring once; the ten biggest clones make up roughly 24%. After removal of 4 bases from V and 1 base from J, the junction contained 6 bases not matched to a gene. The CDR3 length is 15 residues. Germline lookup yields CDR1 MNHEY and CDR2 SVGEGT. Patients had received no treatment of any kind before thyroid surgery. Overall study results and limits: It was reported that TCR beta diversity was significantly higher in malignant thyroid tumors than benign nodules, in blood and tumor.

This receptor was obtained from a male donor with papillary thyroid cancer or a benign thyroid nodule (not recorded which). Some clones in this sample may be carry-over from other donors' samples. The sequencing sample was made of tumor tissue. The chain combines TRBV6-2 or TRBV6-3 with TRBJ2-7; 8 bases are shared with TRBD1. CDR3 loop: CASSFDGQGSYEQYF. In DNA, the CDR3 is TGTGCCAGCAGTTTCGACGGACAGGGATCCTACGAGCAGTACTTC.